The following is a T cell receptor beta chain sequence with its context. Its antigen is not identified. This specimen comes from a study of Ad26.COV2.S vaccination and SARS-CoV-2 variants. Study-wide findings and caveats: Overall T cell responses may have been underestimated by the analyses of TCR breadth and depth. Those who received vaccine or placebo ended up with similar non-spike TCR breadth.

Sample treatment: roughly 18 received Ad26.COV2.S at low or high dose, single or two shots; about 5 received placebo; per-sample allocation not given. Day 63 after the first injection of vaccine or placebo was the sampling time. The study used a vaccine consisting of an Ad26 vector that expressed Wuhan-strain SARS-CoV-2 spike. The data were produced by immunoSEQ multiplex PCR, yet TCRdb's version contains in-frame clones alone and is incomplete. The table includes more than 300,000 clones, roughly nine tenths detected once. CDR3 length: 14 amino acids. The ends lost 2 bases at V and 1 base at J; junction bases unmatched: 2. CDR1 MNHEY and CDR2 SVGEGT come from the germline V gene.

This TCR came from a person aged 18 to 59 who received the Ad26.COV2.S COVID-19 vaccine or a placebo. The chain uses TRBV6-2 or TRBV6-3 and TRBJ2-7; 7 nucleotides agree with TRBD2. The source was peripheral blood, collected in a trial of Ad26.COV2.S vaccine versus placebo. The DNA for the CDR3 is TGTGCCAGCAGTTACAAGCGGGAATCCTACGAGCAGTACTTC. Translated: CASSYKRESYEQYF.